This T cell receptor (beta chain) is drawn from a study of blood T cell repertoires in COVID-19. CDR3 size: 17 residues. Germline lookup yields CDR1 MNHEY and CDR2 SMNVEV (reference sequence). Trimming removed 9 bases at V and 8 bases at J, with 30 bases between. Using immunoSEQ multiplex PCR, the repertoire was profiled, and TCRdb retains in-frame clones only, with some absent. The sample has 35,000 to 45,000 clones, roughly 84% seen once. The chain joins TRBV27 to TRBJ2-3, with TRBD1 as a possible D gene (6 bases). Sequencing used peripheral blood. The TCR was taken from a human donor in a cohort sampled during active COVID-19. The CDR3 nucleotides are TGTGCCAGTGAACCTGGGCTGATGGGACACGGACGGGGTACGCAGTATTTT. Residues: CASEPGLMGHGRGTQYF.